This T cell receptor beta chain came from a study of spatial heterogeneity in lung cancer. Time point of the sample: sample taken at primary tumor resection. No cell sorting; template was whole RNA from tumor, lung tissue or PBMC. The V gene end was trimmed by 7 bases and the J gene end by 5 bases; junction bases not matched to a gene: 6. In germline, CDR1 is SNHLY, CDR2 FYNNEI. The CDR3 spans 13 residues. TCRdb ran MiXCR on the 5' RACE reads and lists one entry per CDR3 protein. This table has around 45,000 distinct CDR3 sequences, around 13% appearing once. The sequence came from a male donor with early-stage non-small cell lung cancer. Sequences were derived from PBMCs, sampled at surgery. The chain employs TRBV2 and TRBJ2-5; 8 bases fit TRBD2. DNA of the CDR3: TGTGCCAGCAATGGACTAGCCGGGGAGACCCAGTACTTC. It specifies CASNGLAGETQYF.